A selection of T cell receptor beta chains follows, all from one sample in a study of blood T cell repertoires in COVID-19. Profiled with immunoSEQ multiplex PCR; TCRdb holds only in-frame clones, not every one. The data show more than 40,000 clones, roughly nine tenths seen once. The sequencing input was peripheral blood. These receptors came from a man between 70 and 80 years old with acute or convalescent COVID-19. The CDR3 runs from the conserved cysteine through the conserved F or W. Fields, in order: J gene, D gene, clone size, V gene, CDR3 protein, CDR3 DNA. D genes are given only for firm matches. A clone size is listed for some rows: how often the clone was seen (once, few, many), or a class if it is expanded.

>TRBJ2-3|TRBD2|.|TRBV29-1
CSVEGSLAGRNTDTQYF
TGCAGCGTTGAAGGATCCCTAGCGGGGCGAAACACAGATACGCAGTATTTT
>TRBJ1-2|.|.|TRBV6-6
CASSYSQGNGYTF
TGTGCCAGCAGTTACTCTCAGGGTAATGGCTACACCTTC
>TRBJ2-5|.|.|TRBV6-5
CASRKPYQETQYF
TGTGCCAGCAGAAAACCCTATCAAGAGACCCAGTACTTC
>TRBJ2-7|TRBD1|.|TRBV28
CASTLPGTAYEQYF
TGTGCCAGCACCTTGCCAGGGACAGCGTACGAGCAGTACTTC
>TRBJ2-7|TRBD1|.|TRBV11-2
CASSPGQGYEQYF
TGTGCCAGCAGCCCCGGACAGGGGTACGAGCAGTACTTC
>TRBJ2-1|.|.|TRBV11-3
CASSPHLGGEQFF
TGTGCCAGCAGCCCACATCTAGGCGGTGAGCAGTTCTTC
>TRBJ2-5|.|.|TRBV5-4
CASSFIHQETQYF
TGTGCCAGCAGCTTTATCCACCAAGAGACCCAGTACTTC
>TRBJ1-5|.|.|TRBV16
CASSQSSLNQPQHF
TGTGCCAGCAGCCAATCGTCCCTCAATCAGCCCCAGCATTTT
>TRBJ2-1|TRBD2|once|TRBV7-2
CASSSAGTSRSNEQFF
TGTGCCAGCAGCTCGGCCGGGACTAGCAGGAGCAATGAGCAGTTCTTC
>TRBJ1-5|.|.|TRBV7-2
CASSPPGAAYSNQPQHF
TGTGCCAGCAGCCCCCCTGGGGCAGCTTATAGCAATCAGCCCCAGCATTTT